One sample yielded the 25 T cell receptor beta chains listed below, sequenced in a study of T cells after yellow fever vaccination. TCRdb redid the calling of the 5' RACE reads with MiXCR, one entry per CDR3 protein. The sample includes about 300,000 distinct CDR3 sequences, roughly 6.8% of them seen just once. Sequences were derived from PBMCs, sampled about 41 days after the first yellow fever vaccination. The receptors were sampled from a man between 18 and 29 years old who received the YFV17D yellow fever vaccine.

The rearrangement uses TRBV7-6 and TRBJ2-1, with a weak D call TRBD2 (5 bases). V dropped 3 bases and J dropped 7 bases, with 10 bases sitting between them. The length of the CDR3 is 13 residues. Germline CDR1 and CDR2: SGHVS and FNYEAQ. The CDR3 coding sequence is TGTGCCAGCAGCTTTTCTAGCCGGAATGAGCAGTTCTTC. This encodes CASSFSSRNEQFF.

The chain is built from TRBV5-1 and TRBJ1-5; D remains ambiguous. The CDR3 is 14 residues long. Germline V gene data show CDR1 as SGHRS and CDR2 as YFSETQ. V lost 4 bases, J lost 2 bases, and 10 bases lay in between. CDR3 sequence (DNA): TGCGCCAGCAGCGAGGACGGACGCAATCAGCCCCAGCATTTT. Encoded protein: CASSEDGRNQPQHF.

This clonotype appeared many times. V and J are TRBV9 and TRBJ1-3; a weak D match, TRBD1 (5 bases). Germline V gives CDR1 SGDLS, CDR2 YYNGEE. V shed 3 bases and J shed 8 bases, with 21 bases lying between them. The CDR3 runs to 16 residues. CDR3 sequence: CASSAEGRAAGDTIYF. DNA for the CDR3: TGTGCCAGCAGCGCAGAGGGGAGGGCAGCCGGGGACACCATATATTTT.

This clonotype was detected many times. The chain couples TRBV9 to TRBJ2-7; D is uncertain. CDR1 is SGDLS and CDR2 is YYNGEE in the germline V gene. The CDR3 contains 14 residues. Trimming removed 1 base from V and 2 bases from J, with 10 bases in between. The CDR3 protein is CASSVWAETYEQYF. The CDR3 DNA reads TGTGCCAGCAGCGTATGGGCGGAGACCTACGAGCAGTACTTC.

The gene calls are TRBV28 and TRBJ2-1, with D tentatively TRBD1 or TRBD2 (5 bases each). V was trimmed by 5 bases and J by 8 bases, leaving 13 bases between them. CDR1 and CDR2 (germline): MDHEN, SYDVKM. The CDR3 loop spans 13 amino acids. The CDR3 nucleotides are TGTGCCAGCAGTCTATCAGGGCGGGATGAGCAGTTCTTC. Protein product: CASSLSGRDEQFF.

This clonotype was counted at least ten times. The J gene is TRBJ2-3, the V gene TRBV12-3 or TRBV12-4; 10 positions agree with TRBD2. V was clipped by 6 bases and J by 5 bases; unmatched bases: 8. The length of the CDR3 is 15 residues. The CDR3 region has the DNA TGTGCCAGCAGCCCCAGCGGGGGGGATGGAGATACGCAGTATTTT. This sequence encodes CASSPSGGDGDTQYF.

V gene TRBV3-1 combines with J gene TRBJ2-7, with D perhaps TRBD1 (6 bases). The CDR3 covers 13 residues. Per the germline V gene, CDR1 is LGHDT and CDR2 is YNNKEL (reference sequence). Trimming left V 0 bases short and J 8 bases short, with 11 bases between. The CDR3 bases are TGTGCCAGCAGCCAAGACAATCAGGGGAAGCAGTACGTC. The encoded protein is CASSQDNQGKQYV.

This clonotype was counted a few times. The chain links TRBV18 to TRBJ2-2; D is perhaps TRBD1 (6 bases). The germline V gene has CDR1 KGHSH and CDR2 LQKENI. Trimming left V 0 bases short and J 7 bases short, with 9 bases between. This CDR3 spans 14 amino acids. In DNA form, the CDR3 reads TGTGCCAGCTCACCACCGGGGGCCGGCGGGGAGCTGTTTTTT. Amino acids: CASSPPGAGGELFF. Filled out from reference TRBV18 and TRBJ2-2, the complete variable domain reads NAGVMQNPRHLVRRRGQEARLRCSPMKGHSHVYWYRQLPEEGLKFMVYLQKENIIDESGMPKERFSAEFPKEGPSILRIQQVVRGDSAAYFCASSPPGAGGELFFGEGSRLTVL.

This clonotype was counted only a few times. The chain recombines TRBV7-6 with TRBJ2-1; 9 nucleotides align to TRBD2. CDR1 is SGHVS and CDR2 is FNYEAQ in the germline V gene. Losses at the gene ends were 1 base for V and 4 bases for J; bases not matched to a gene: 8. The CDR3 consists of 17 residues. CDR3 bases: TGTGCCAGCAGCTTAGAGCCGACTAGCGGAGGTTACAATGAGCAGTTCTTC. Residues: CASSLEPTSGGYNEQFF.

This clonotype turned up a few times. This chain joins TRBV5-5 and TRBJ1-1, with 7 bases identical to TRBD1. The V gene's germline CDR1 is SGHKS and CDR2 YYEKEE (reference sequence). J was trimmed by 11 bases and V by 3 bases; bases with no gene match: 13. The CDR3 contains 14 residues. The CDR3 region is CASSSIGQEVRAFF. CDR3 nucleotides: TGTGCCAGCAGCTCCATCGGACAGGAGGTTAGGGCTTTCTTT.

The chain links TRBV19 to TRBJ2-3; TRBD2 matches 12 bases. The CDR3 totals 14 residues. With 10 bases clipped from V and 4 bases from J, the junction kept 6 bases outside the gene matches. Germline CDR1 is LNHDA and CDR2 is SQIVND (reference sequence). The CDR3 is CATAGTSGSDTQYF. The CDR3, as DNA: TGTGCCACCGCCGGGACTAGCGGGTCAGATACGCAGTATTTT.

There are many counts of this clonotype. The chain is built from TRBV3-1 and TRBJ2-2; D unclear. Germline CDR1 and CDR2: LGHDT and YNNKEL (reference sequence). CDR3 length equals 16 residues. V lost 5 bases, J lost 5 bases, and 18 bases lay in between. DNA of the CDR3: TGTGCCAGCAGCTTCGGGCCTTCCCTTCTAACCGGGGAGCTGTTTTTT. Translated: CASSFGPSLLTGELFF. Supplemented by reference TRBV3-1 and TRBJ2-2, the full variable domain reads DTAVSQTPKYLVTQMGNDKSIKCEQNLGHDTMYWYKQDSKKFLKIMFSYNNKELIINETVPNRFSPKSPDKAHLNLHINSLELGDSAVYFCASSFGPSLLTGELFFGEGSRLTVL.

V and J are TRBV10-3 and TRBJ2-7; 8 bases map to TRBD1. The CDR3 runs to 16 residues. CDR1 ENHRY and CDR2 SYGVKD come from the germline V gene. Trimming at V came to 4 bases and at J to 4 bases, leaving 12 bases not matched to a gene. The CDR3 reads CAISAQAGDRGYEQYF. In nucleotides, the CDR3 is TGTGCCATCAGTGCACAAGCCGGAGACAGGGGATACGAGCAGTACTTC.

V is TRBV5-1 and J is TRBJ1-6, with D tentatively TRBD1 (5 bases). This CDR3 has 17 residues. In germline, CDR1 is SGHRS, CDR2 YFSETQ. V gave up 1 base and J gave up 1 base, with 12 bases separating them. CDR3 nucleotides: TGCGCCAGCAGCTTGTCCGGGGGAAGGTCCTATAATTCACCCCTCCACTTT. This sequence encodes CASSLSGGRSYNSPLHF.

This clonotype was found a few times. The CDR3 spells CASSFFLGGAYEQYF. CDR3 sequence (DNA): TGTGCCAGCAGCTTTTTTCTCGGGGGGGCCTACGAGCAGTACTTC. This sequence joins TRBV7-2 and TRBJ2-7; TRBD2 matches at 8 bases. V trimming: 3 bases; J trimming: 2 bases; junction bases outside the gene matches: 6. CDR1 and CDR2 (germline): SGHTA, FQGNSA. This CDR3 has 15 residues.

About this clonotype itself: At one end, the junction sequence differs from germline, possibly due to a read error. The rearrangement uses TRBV5-6 and TRBJ2-4, with a possible D match to TRBD2 (6 bases). There are 14 residues in the CDR3. Germline CDR1 reads SGHDT; CDR2 reads YYEEEE. The DNA of the CDR3 is TGTGCCAGCAGCTTGGCCTTGGATGGGGGGTCGTCGAACTTC. Its translation: CASSLALDGGSSNF.

This clonotype appeared a few times. The chain employs TRBV20-1 and TRBJ2-3, with D possibly TRBD2 on 6 matching bases. CDR1 is DFQATT and CDR2 is SNEGSKA in the germline V gene (reference sequence). V shed 5 bases and J shed 5 bases, with 14 bases lying between them. The CDR3 spans 13 residues. In DNA, the CDR3 is TGCAGTGCTGGGGACTGGCGGGGAGATACGCAGTATTTT. This translates into CSAGDWRGDTQYF.

The chain employs TRBV20-1 and TRBJ2-1, with TRBD2 identical over 12 bases. Germline CDR1 and CDR2: DFQATT and SNEGSKA (reference sequence). The CDR3 is 15 amino acids. The V segment lost 4 bases and the J segment 7 bases; nucleotides outside the gene matches: 8. CDR3 nucleotides: TGCAGTGCTATTCGGCTAGCGGGGGGGCCTAATGAGCAGTTCTTC. It translates to CSAIRLAGGPNEQFF.

This clonotype was counted between two and nine times. The chain uses TRBV15 and TRBJ2-5; D uncertain. The germline CDR1 and CDR2 sequences are LNHNV and YYDKDF (reference sequence). V shed 0 bases and J shed 4 bases, with 3 bases lying between them. CDR3 length equals 12 residues. CDR3 coding DNA: TGTGCCACCAGCAGAGAAGGAGAGACCCAGTACTTC. Its translation is CATSREGETQYF.

V gene TRBV7-6 combines with J gene TRBJ2-5, with D tentatively TRBD1 or TRBD2 (5 bases each). V dropped 2 bases and J dropped 1 base, with 17 bases sitting between them. Germline values: CDR1 SGHVS, CDR2 FNYEAQ. The CDR3 has 17 amino acids. In DNA, the CDR3 is TGTGCCAGCAGCTTAACCCCCCCGCTGGGGACCCAAGAGACCCAGTACTTC. Its protein is CASSLTPPLGTQETQYF.

The sample holds a few counts of this clonotype. V gene TRBV10-3 combines with J gene TRBJ2-1, with TRBD2 matching 9 bases. V was clipped by 6 bases and J by 0 bases; unmatched bases: 6. The germline V gene encodes CDR1 ENHRY and CDR2 SYGVKD. The CDR3 length is 16 residues. The CDR3 loop reads CAIREGLASSYNEQFF. The DNA for the CDR3 is TGTGCCATCAGAGAAGGACTAGCGAGCTCCTACAATGAGCAGTTCTTC.

The V call is TRBV2, the J call TRBJ2-7, with 8 bases that match TRBD1. The V and J ends lost 3 bases and 5 bases, in that order; junction bases with no gene match: 6. Germline CDR1 is SNHLY and CDR2 is FYNNEI. This CDR3 spans 14 amino acids. The CDR3 nucleotides are TGTGCCAGCAGTGAGCAGGGGGCGCAGGACGAGCAGTACGTC. Its protein is CASSEQGAQDEQYV.

This clonotype was recorded at least ten times. The chain uses TRBV4-3 and TRBJ1-2, with D unresolved. With 0 bases removed from V and 4 bases from J, the gap between germline ends came to 12 bases. The CDR3 has 15 residues. Germline CDR1 and CDR2: LGHNA and YSLEER. The CDR3 is CASSQENTAPYGYTF. The CDR3 nucleotides are TGCGCCAGCAGCCAAGAAAATACAGCACCCTATGGCTACACCTTC.

The CDR3 coding sequence is TGTGCCAACTTTCGGGGGTCGATTCGATGGAACTATGGCTACACCTTC. Protein sequence: CANFRGSIRWNYGYTF. The rearrangement joins TRBV7-3 to TRBJ1-2; D is perhaps TRBD1 (5 bases). The CDR3 runs to 16 residues. Germline-derived CDR1 and CDR2 are SGHTA and FQGTGA. Trimming left V 10 bases short and J 2 bases short, with 23 bases between.

The gene calls are TRBV7-2 and TRBJ1-5; 7 nucleotides line up with TRBD1. V trimming: 6 bases; J trimming: 5 bases; junction bases outside the gene matches: 4. Germline V gene sequence: CDR1 SGHTA, CDR2 FQGNSA. This CDR3 is built from 13 residues. CDR3 DNA: TGTGCCAGCAGAGCCGACAGGGATCAGCCCCAGCATTTT. Translating gives CASRADRDQPQHF.